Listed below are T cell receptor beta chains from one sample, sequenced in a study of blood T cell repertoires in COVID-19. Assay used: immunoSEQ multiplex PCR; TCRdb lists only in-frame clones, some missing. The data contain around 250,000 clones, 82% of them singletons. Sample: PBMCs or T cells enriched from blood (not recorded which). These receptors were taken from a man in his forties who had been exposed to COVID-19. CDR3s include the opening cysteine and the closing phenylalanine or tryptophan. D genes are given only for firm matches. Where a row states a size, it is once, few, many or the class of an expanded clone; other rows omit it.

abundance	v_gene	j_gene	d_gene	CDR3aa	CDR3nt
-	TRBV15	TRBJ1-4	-	CATSRDTGTEKLFF	TGTGCCACCAGCAGGGATACAGGGACTGAAAAACTGTTTTTT
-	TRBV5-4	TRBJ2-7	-	CASRLELENYEQYF	TGTGCCAGCAGGCTGGAGCTGGAGAACTACGAGCAGTACTTC
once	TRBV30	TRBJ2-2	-	CAWSVFGSAGELFF	TGTGCCTGGAGTGTATTCGGGAGCGCCGGGGAGCTGTTTTTT
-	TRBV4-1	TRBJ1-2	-	CASSPQALANYGYTF	TGCGCCAGCAGCCCACAGGCCCTGGCGAACTATGGCTACACCTTC
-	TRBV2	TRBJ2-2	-	CASKRTTNTGELFF	TGTGCCAGCAAAAGAACTACGAACACCGGGGAGCTGTTTTTT
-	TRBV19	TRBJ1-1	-	CASTRRENTEAFF	TGTGCCAGTACCAGACGGGAGAACACTGAAGCTTTCTTT
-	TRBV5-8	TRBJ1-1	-	CASSYPGLTQAFF	TGTGCCAGCAGCTATCCCGGTCTCACGCAAGCTTTCTTT
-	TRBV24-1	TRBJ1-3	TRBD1	CATSDSTGVGNTIYF	TGTGCCACCAGTGACTCGACAGGGGTAGGAAACACCATATATTTT
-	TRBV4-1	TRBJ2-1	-	CASSQEGRMSSYNEQFF	TGCGCCAGCAGCCAAGAAGGCAGGATGAGCTCCTACAATGAGCAGTTCTTC
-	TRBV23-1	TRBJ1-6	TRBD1	CASIPVEQGKNSPLHF	TGCGCCAGCATACCAGTTGAACAGGGGAAGAATTCACCCCTCCACTTT
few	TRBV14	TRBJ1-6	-	CASSQLRDTTPLHF	TGTGCCAGCAGCCAACTAAGGGACACCACACCCCTCCACTTT
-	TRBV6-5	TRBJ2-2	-	CASSYGGGITGELFF	TGTGCCAGCAGTTACGGTGGGGGGATCACCGGGGAGCTGTTTTTT
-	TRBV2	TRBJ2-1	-	CASNIDLSHEQFF	TGTGCCAGCAACATAGACTTATCACATGAGCAGTTCTTC
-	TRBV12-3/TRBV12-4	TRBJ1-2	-	CASSFRMRRTF	TGTGCCAGCAGTTTCCGGATGCGGCGCACCTTC
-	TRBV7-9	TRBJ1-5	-	CASSLVDSPNQPQHF	TGTGCCAGCAGCTTAGTCGACAGTCCTAATCAGCCCCAGCATTTT
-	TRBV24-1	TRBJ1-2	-	CATSDLAQSHGYTF	TGTGCCACCAGTGATTTAGCCCAATCCCATGGCTACACCTTC
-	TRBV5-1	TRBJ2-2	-	CASSFSAANTGELFF	TGCGCCAGCAGCTTTTCAGCGGCGAACACCGGGGAGCTGTTTTTT
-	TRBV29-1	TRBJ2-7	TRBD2	CSVWSAAGVRDEQYF	TGCAGCGTTTGGTCAGCGGCGGGAGTGAGGGACGAGCAGTACTTC
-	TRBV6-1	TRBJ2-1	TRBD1	CASSEVPGTGPSRQFF	TGTGCCAGCAGTGAAGTTCCCGGGACAGGGCCGTCCCGGCAGTTCTTC
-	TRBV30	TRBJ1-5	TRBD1	CAWSVHRGNQPQHF	TGTGCCTGGAGTGTCCACAGGGGGAATCAGCCCCAGCATTTT
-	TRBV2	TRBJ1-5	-	CASSERGGNQPQHF	TGTGCCAGCAGTGAACGGGGGGGCAATCAGCCCCAGCATTTT
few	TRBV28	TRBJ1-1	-	CASSFSGLGEAFF	TGTGCCAGCAGTTTTTCCGGACTGGGTGAAGCTTTCTTT
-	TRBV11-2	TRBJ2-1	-	CASSLEFSYSSYNEQFF	TGTGCCAGCAGCTTAGAGTTCTCATATAGCTCCTACAATGAGCAGTTCTTC
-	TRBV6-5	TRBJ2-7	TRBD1	CASRRGQGQYEQYF	TGTGCCAGCAGGCGGGGACAGGGACAGTACGAGCAGTACTTC
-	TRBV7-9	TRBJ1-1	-	CASSSSGNTEAFF	TGTGCCAGCAGCTCGTCGGGGAACACTGAAGCTTTCTTT
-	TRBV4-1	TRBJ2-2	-	CASTGQGGTGELFF	TGCGCCAGCACGGGACAAGGGGGAACCGGGGAGCTGTTTTTT
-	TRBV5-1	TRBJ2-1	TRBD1	CASSVTPVTGGKIEQFF	TGCGCCAGCAGCGTCACCCCGGTGACAGGGGGCAAGATTGAGCAGTTCTTC
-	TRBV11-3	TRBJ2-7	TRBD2	CASSLAPLAGEQYF	TGTGCCAGCAGCTTAGCGCCCCTAGCGGGCGAGCAGTACTTC
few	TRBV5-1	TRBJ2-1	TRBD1	CASSLGQGAEEQFF	TGCGCCAGCAGCTTGGGACAGGGGGCTGAGGAGCAGTTCTTC
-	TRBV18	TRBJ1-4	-	CASSPGGGEKLFF	TGTGCCAGCTCACCAGGGGGCGGTGAAAAACTGTTTTTT
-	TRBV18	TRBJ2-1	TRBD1	CASSIRRAGGYNEQFF	TGTGCCAGCTCAATACGTCGGGCAGGGGGATACAATGAGCAGTTCTTC
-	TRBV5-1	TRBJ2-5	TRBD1	CASSPLGTGRDFGETQYF	TGCGCCAGCAGCCCCCTAGGGACAGGGCGAGATTTCGGGGAGACCCAGTACTTC
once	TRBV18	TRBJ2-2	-	CASSPPFAGTGELFF	TGTGCCAGCTCACCACCGTTTGCCGGGACCGGGGAGCTGTTTTTT
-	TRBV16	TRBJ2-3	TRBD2	CASSRTGGEADTQYF	TGTGCCAGCAGCCGTACCGGGGGGGAAGCAGATACGCAGTATTTT
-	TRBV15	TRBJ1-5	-	CATSRPQGYSQPQHF	TGTGCCACCAGCAGACCCCAGGGTTATAGTCAGCCCCAGCATTTT
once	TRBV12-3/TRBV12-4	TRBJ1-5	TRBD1	CASSQGAGQPQHF	TGTGCCAGCAGCCAGGGGGCAGGTCAGCCCCAGCATTTT
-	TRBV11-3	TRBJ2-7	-	CASSKNRASSYEQYF	TGTGCCAGCAGCAAAAACAGGGCTAGCTCCTACGAGCAGTACTTC
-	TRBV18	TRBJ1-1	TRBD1	CASSPNRGGSEAFF	TGTGCCAGCTCACCGAATAGAGGGGGCTCTGAAGCTTTCTTT
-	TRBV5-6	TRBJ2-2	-	CASSTRLEGIGELFF	TGTGCCAGCAGCACCCGACTAGAGGGGATAGGGGAGCTGTTTTTT
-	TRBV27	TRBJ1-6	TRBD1	CASRQGRSPLHF	TGTGCCAGCCGACAGGGGCGTTCACCCCTCCACTTT
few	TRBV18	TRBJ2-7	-	CASSPDIISYEQYF	TGTGCCAGCTCACCGGACATTATCTCCTACGAGCAGTACTTC
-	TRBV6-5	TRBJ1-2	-	CASRLVGAAGVGYTF	TGTGCCAGCAGATTGGTTGGGGCGGCCGGTGTGGGCTACACCTTC